Each of the 20 T cell receptor beta chains below was sequenced from the same sample in a study of cytotoxic CD8 clonotypes in ibrutinib-treated CLL. TCRdb's table, derived via immunoSEQ multiplex PCR, lists solely in-frame clones and lacks some. The sample consists of 200,000 or so clones, about four fifths of them appearing once. The sequenced sample was PBMCs, obtained after 12 months of ibrutinib treatment. The receptor source for this set is a human donor with chronic lymphocytic leukemia.

This chain joins TRBV19 and TRBJ2-4; no reliable D call. The V gene lost 5 bases and the J gene lost 4 bases, with 9 bases spanning the gap. From germline, CDR1 is LNHDA and CDR2 SQIVND (reference sequence). The length of the CDR3 is 13 residues. The CDR3 here is CASSFAEKNIQYF. The DNA for the CDR3 is TGTGCCAGTAGTTTCGCAGAGAAAAACATTCAGTACTTC.

This clone was observed a few times. This chain connects TRBV10-3 to TRBJ2-3; 8 bases fit TRBD1. Germline V lookup: CDR1 ENHRY, CDR2 SYGVKD. The CDR3 length is 15 residues. Germline trimming cut 3 bases from V and 4 bases from J; bases unmatched to any gene: 6. CDR3 DNA sequence: TGTGCCATCAGTGATCGGACAGGGATCCCAGATACGCAGTATTTT. Its protein is CAISDRTGIPDTQYF.

The chain has TRBV6-1 and TRBJ1-5, with no clear D. V was cut by 7 bases and J by 5 bases, with 12 bases left in between. CDR1 is MNHNS and CDR2 is SASEGT in the germline V gene. The CDR3 spans 13 residues. CDR3 residues: CASNRGQDQPQHF. The CDR3 DNA reads as TGTGCCAGCAATCGAGGGCAGGATCAGCCCCAGCATTTT.

J is TRBJ1-2 and V is TRBV4-1, with D perhaps matching TRBD1 (6 bases). CDR3 length: 14 amino acids. Per the germline V gene, CDR1 is MGHRA and CDR2 is YSYEKL. Trimming took off 6 bases at V and 7 bases at J, with 18 bases between the two ends. CDR3 DNA sequence: TGCGCCAGCAGGGGGCCGGGGGGCTGGCTTGGCTACACCTTC. Translation: CASRGPGGWLGYTF.

The gene calls are TRBV7-8 and TRBJ1-2; D unresolved. Germline CDR1 and CDR2: SGHVS and FQNEAQ. The ends were cut back, 8 bases at V and 2 bases at J, with 12 bases in the middle. The CDR3 sequence is 13 residues long. This CDR3 is CASSLRPNYGYTF. In nucleotides, the CDR3 is TGTGCCAGCTCTTTGAGACCGAACTATGGCTACACCTTC.

This clone showed up just a few times. The chain links TRBV5-6 to TRBJ2-7, with 7 positions matching TRBD1. The CDR3 loop spans 15 amino acids. Germline V gives CDR1 SGHDT, CDR2 YYEEEE. The J segment lost 3 bases and the V segment lost 6 bases, leaving 12 bases of the junction unmatched. The CDR3 region has the DNA TGTGCCAGCAACGACCCCGACAGGGTAGGCTACGAGCAGTACTTC. Amino acids: CASNDPDRVGYEQYF.

V gene TRBV11-2 combines with J gene TRBJ2-5; 7 positions match TRBD1. The CDR3 covers 14 residues. CDR1 is SGHAT, CDR2 FQNNGV, per germline. J lost 11 bases, V lost 5 bases, and 14 bases had no gene match. The CDR3 loop is CASSTSTGRPKQYF. CDR3 nucleotide sequence: TGTGCCAGCAGCACCTCGACAGGGAGACCAAAGCAGTACTTC.

The rearrangement links TRBV19 to TRBJ2-3, with D perhaps assigned TRBD1 or TRBD2 (7 bases each). This CDR3 is built from 17 residues. With 4 bases removed from V and 0 bases from J, the gap between germline ends came to 17 bases. Germline assignment: CDR1 LNHDA and CDR2 SQIVND (reference sequence). As DNA, the CDR3 is TGTGCCAGTAGTACCCCAGGGGGGGGGCCTAGCACAGATACGCAGTATTTT. It encodes CASSTPGGGPSTDTQYF.

The rearrangement joins TRBV7-6 to TRBJ2-7; the match to TRBD2 covers 14 bases. The CDR3 runs to 16 residues. The junction had 6 bases not matched to a gene; V was cut back by 4 bases and J by 4 bases. CDR1 and CDR2 (germline): SGHVS, FNYEAQ. The CDR3 reads CASSYEGLAGDYEQYF. The CDR3 nucleotides read TGTGCCAGCAGCTATGAGGGACTAGCGGGGGATTACGAGCAGTACTTC.

In this sample, this clone turned up once. The genes are TRBV2 and TRBJ1-1; D unresolved. Germline values: CDR1 SNHLY, CDR2 FYNNEI. The CDR3 loop spans 14 amino acids. V lost 2 bases and J 4 bases, leaving 11 bases between the germline ends. The CDR3 bases are TGTGCCAGCAGTGAATCGGTGGAGGGCACTGAAGCTTTCTTT. It yields the protein CASSESVEGTEAFF. The full variable domain, its missing parts supplied by reference TRBV2 and TRBJ1-1, is EPEVTQTPSHQVTQMGQEVILRCVPISNHLYFYWYRQILGQKVEFLVSFYNNEISEKSEIFDDQFSVERPDGSNFTLKIRSTKLEDSAMYFCASSESVEGTEAFFGQGTRLTVV.

This sequence joins TRBV6-1 and TRBJ2-1; D possibly corresponds to TRBD2 (5 bases). This CDR3 is 15 amino acids long. Germline V gives CDR1 MNHNS, CDR2 SASEGT. V gave up 11 bases and J gave up 0 bases, with 17 bases separating them. The CDR3 region is CALKGRERSYNEQFF. As DNA, the CDR3 is TGTGCCTTAAAAGGGAGAGAGCGCTCCTACAATGAGCAGTTCTTC.

The V call is TRBV16, the J call TRBJ2-1, with TRBD2 matching over 9 bases. CDR1 KGHSY and CDR2 FQNENV come from the germline V gene. J was trimmed by 8 bases and V by 2 bases; bases with no gene match: 7. The CDR3 length is 15 residues. The chain's CDR3 is CASSQLAGGPHEQFF. CDR3 DNA: TGTGCCAGCAGCCAACTCGCGGGGGGGCCGCATGAGCAGTTCTTC.

The chain has TRBV7-3 and TRBJ1-2; D is possibly TRBD1 (6 bases). The CDR3 length is 15 residues. Trimming left V 5 bases short and J 7 bases short, with 20 bases between. Per germline, CDR1 SGHTA and CDR2 FQGTGA. CDR3 bases: TGTGCCAGCAGCCAAAACGCGGGGGGCGGCGGTGGCTACACCTTC. Its protein product is CASSQNAGGGGGYTF.

V gene TRBV11-3 combines with J gene TRBJ2-3; 9 bases fit TRBD2. Germline lookup yields CDR1 SGHNT and CDR2 YENEEA. The ends lost 5 bases at V and 4 bases at J; junction bases unmatched: 10. The CDR3 totals 16 residues. This chain's CDR3 is CASSNPSGEDADTQYF. The CDR3 DNA reads as TGTGCCAGCAGCAACCCTAGCGGGGAAGACGCAGATACGCAGTATTTT.

This chain links TRBV9 with TRBJ2-1; D possibly corresponds to TRBD1 (5 bases). V lost 10 bases to trimming and J lost 8 bases, with 19 bases between them. This CDR3 is 13 amino acids long. Germline-derived CDR1 and CDR2 are SGDLS and YYNGEE. The CDR3 loop is CAPIIWEGDEQFF. The CDR3 bases are TGTGCCCCTATAATTTGGGAAGGGGATGAGCAGTTCTTC.

This clone was found a few times. This chain links TRBV11-2 with TRBJ2-7; 8 bases fit TRBD1. The V gene end was trimmed by 3 bases and the J gene end by 3 bases; junction bases not matched to a gene: 4. CDR1 is SGHAT and CDR2 is FQNNGV in the germline V gene. The CDR3 sequence is 14 residues long. Here the CDR3 reads CASSLTGVGYEQYF. The CDR3 nucleotides read TGTGCCAGCAGCTTGACAGGGGTTGGCTACGAGCAGTACTTC.

The rearrangement joins TRBV28 to TRBJ1-1, with a tentative D call TRBD1 (6 bases). V gave up 3 bases and J gave up 1 base, with 15 bases separating them. The CDR3 totals 16 residues. Germline values: CDR1 MDHEN, CDR2 SYDVKM. This chain's CDR3 is CASSFGQGNSNTEAFF. The CDR3 DNA reads TGTGCCAGCAGTTTCGGGCAGGGGAATTCGAACACTGAAGCTTTCTTT.

The rearrangement links TRBV5-1 to TRBJ1-1; 7 positions agree with TRBD1. CDR3 length: 14 amino acids. Germline V gives CDR1 SGHRS, CDR2 YFSETQ. With 2 bases clipped from V and 1 base from J, the junction kept 2 bases outside the gene matches. The CDR3 nucleotides read TGCGCCAGCAGCTTTACAGGGGAGAACACTGAAGCTTTCTTT. Translated, it gives CASSFTGENTEAFF.

The chain couples TRBV5-1 to TRBJ2-1, with D possibly matching TRBD1 (7 bases). V gave up 5 bases and J gave up 3 bases, with 15 bases separating them. Germline V gene lookup returns CDR1 SGHRS and CDR2 YFSETQ. The CDR3 is 15 amino acids. This CDR3 reads CASSSPQGGYNEQFF. For the CDR3, the DNA is TGCGCCAGCAGTTCCCCCCAGGGGGGCTACAATGAGCAGTTCTTC.

The V call is TRBV4-2, the J call TRBJ2-5, with 10 bases identical to TRBD2. Trimming cost V 3 bases and J 4 bases; bases outside gene matches: 8. CDR3 size: 16 residues. The germline gives CDR1 LGHNA, CDR2 YNFKEQ. CDR3 DNA sequence: TGTGCCAGCAGCCACTCAAGCGGGGGGGGTAGAGAGACCCAGTACTTC. Translated: CASSHSSGGGRETQYF.